Listed here are 2 T cell receptor beta chains from one sample, sequenced in a study of blood T cell repertoires in COVID-19. The protocol was immunoSEQ multiplex PCR, while the TCRdb copy is restricted to in-frame clones and leaves out a portion. The sample holds approximately 44,000 clones; about 86% are singletons and the top ten take roughly 5.2%. The sample consisted of peripheral blood. These receptors originate from a human donor in a cohort sampled during active COVID-19.

Worth noting for this clone: The germline gene is not matched at one end of the junction; a read error may be the cause. The chain couples TRBV7-7 to TRBJ2-3, with 8 bases lining up with TRBD2. The CDR3 is 16 residues long. Germline V lookup: CDR1 SSHAT, CDR2 FNYEAQ (reference sequence). The DNA for the CDR3 is TGTGCTAGCAGTGATTACCGGCGGGGGGCGTCAGATACGCAGTATTTT. This encodes CASSDYRRGASDTQYF.

This sequence joins TRBV5-8 and TRBJ2-4, with 8 nucleotides matching TRBD1. Germline V gene data show CDR1 as SGHTS and CDR2 as YDEGEE. Trimming took 0 bases from V and 8 from J; bases not matched to a gene: 7. The CDR3 consists of 15 residues. CDR3 loop: CASSLGQGLGDIQYF. The CDR3 region has the DNA TGTGCCAGCAGCTTGGGACAGGGGTTGGGTGACATTCAGTACTTC.